In its sample, the clone carrying this T cell receptor beta chain was seen a few times. Its target is unknown. V was shortened by 5 bases and J by 1 base, with 11 bases between the two germline ends. Germline values: CDR1 SGHVS, CDR2 FNYEAQ. The CDR3 length is 14 residues. This specimen comes from a study of T cell repertoires in cytomegalovirus infection. For the study at large: An indication of both CMV infection and matching HLA type came from public TCR beta signatures.

TCRdb itself ran the reads through MiXCR, one entry per CDR3 protein. The data contain fewer than 350,000 distinct CDR3 sequences, approximately 9.5% of them singletons. Overall study findings and caveats: Dominating the ex vivo response were HLA-C-restricted CMV-specific TCR beta clonotypes. Totalled public TCR beta family frequency picked out people who carried CMV plus the relevant HLA.

The material sequenced was PBMCs. The chain combines TRBV7-6 with TRBJ1-1; D perhaps matches TRBD1 (5 bases). This TCR derives from a human donor in good health (CMV status not recorded). Some clones in this sample may be carry-over from other donors' samples. The DNA of the CDR3 is TGTGCCAGCAGCCAAGGGGTGACGAACACTGAAGCTTTCTTT. Protein: CASSQGVTNTEAFF.